This paragraph reports one T cell receptor beta chain. Antigen specificity is unknown. cDNA molecules carried unique molecular identifiers, and template switching added a universal primer site. One entry per CDR3 protein, called by TCRdb with MiXCR from the 5' RACE reads. Here the sample spans around 1.7 million distinct CDR3 sequences, roughly 35% being singletons. This CDR3 has 14 residues. CDR1 and CDR2 from the germline V gene are SQVTM and ANQGSEA. The ends lost 4 bases at V and 11 bases at J; junction bases unmatched: 10. Each donor was a healthy Caucasian. The source of the sample is a study of identical twins. Study findings and constraints: A lower insertion count was a feature of abundant cord blood beta clonotypes, with no such feature in memory repertoires.

This TCR came from a newborn girl in good health. Sequenced material: cord blood. The chain combines TRBV29-1 with TRBJ2-1, with TRBD2 identical over 11 bases. The CDR3 loop is CSVAPGLAETQQFF. The CDR3 DNA reads TGCAGCGTTGCCCCGGGACTAGCGGAGACCCAGCAGTTCTTC.